A selection of T cell receptor beta chains follows, all from one sample in a study of OX40 agonist ivuxolimab in advanced cancers. Assay used: immunoSEQ multiplex PCR; TCRdb lists only in-frame clones, some missing. The sample carries around 46,000 clones, around nine tenths recorded once. Sequencing was performed on CD4+ or CD8+ T cells sorted from blood, taken in a trial of the OX40 agonist ivuxolimab. The receptors derive from an adult with an advanced solid tumor such as melanoma, head and neck, liver or kidney cancer. Both conserved end residues are part of each CDR3. The order of the fields is J gene, D gene, clone size, V gene, CDR3 protein, CDR3 DNA. A D gene is named only where the DNA matches it firmly. The size entry is marked missing in some rows and otherwise reads once, few, many or a size class.

>TRBJ1-2|TRBD1|-|TRBV10-3
CAISESIGDRSYGYTF
TGTGCCATCAGTGAGTCAATAGGGGACAGGAGCTATGGCTACACCTTC
>TRBJ2-2|-|-|TRBV7-3
CASSLGITGELFF
TGTGCCAGCAGCCTGGGAATTACCGGGGAGCTGTTTTTT
>TRBJ2-4|-|-|TRBV19
CASKSGLENIQYF
TGTGCCAGTAAATCAGGGTTGGAAAACATTCAGTACTTC
>TRBJ2-5|-|-|TRBV7-9
CASSFYGGTDQETQYF
TGTGCCAGCAGCTTCTACGGGGGAACTGACCAAGAGACCCAGTACTTC
>TRBJ1-3|-|-|TRBV9
CASSGGGGAGNTIYF
TGTGCCAGCAGCGGAGGAGGAGGGGCTGGAAACACCATATATTTT
>TRBJ1-2|TRBD1|large|TRBV6-5
CASSSQGADGYTF
TGTGCCAGCAGTTCCCAGGGGGCCGATGGCTACACCTTC
>TRBJ2-1|-|-|TRBV4-2
CASSQDSSSYNEQFF
TGTGCCAGCAGCCAAGACTCCAGCTCCTACAATGAGCAGTTCTTC
>TRBJ2-2|-|-|TRBV9
CASSAHHRGNTGELFF
TGTGCCAGCAGCGCCCACCACCGGGGAAACACCGGGGAGCTGTTTTTT
>TRBJ2-1|-|few|TRBV6-5
CASMESGGPNEQFF
TGTGCCAGCATGGAAAGTGGGGGGCCCAATGAGCAGTTCTTC
>TRBJ2-7|TRBD2|-|TRBV28
CASSPDSGGGRIREQYF
TGTGCCAGCAGCCCCGATAGCGGGGGGGGCCGAATTCGGGAGCAGTACTTC
>TRBJ1-5|-|-|TRBV13
CASSHGDSNQPQHF
TGTGCCAGCAGCCACGGTGACTCAAATCAGCCCCAGCATTTT
>TRBJ2-7|-|-|TRBV4-3
CASSQDISLIYEQYF
TGCGCCAGCAGCCAAGATATTAGCCTAATTTACGAGCAGTACTTC
>TRBJ2-2|-|-|TRBV5-1
CASSPGGGELFF
TGCGCCAGCAGCCCGGGTGGCGGGGAGCTGTTTTTT
>TRBJ1-1|-|-|TRBV6-1
CASSPLNTEAFF
TGTGCCAGCAGCCCTCTTAACACTGAAGCTTTCTTT
>TRBJ2-1|-|-|TRBV7-9
CASSHGGRGNYNEQFF
TGTGCCAGCAGCCACGGGGGCAGGGGGAACTACAATGAGCAGTTCTTC
>TRBJ1-3|-|-|TRBV7-9
CASIWGGVNSGNTIYF
TGTGCCAGCATCTGGGGCGGGGTTAACTCTGGAAACACCATATATTTT
>TRBJ2-2|-|-|TRBV7-7
CASSPGSLRTGELFF
TGTGCTAGCAGCCCTGGTAGCCTACGCACCGGGGAGCTGTTTTTT
>TRBJ2-5|-|-|TRBV15
CATSGNLPGHGSGAQYF
TGTGCCACCAGCGGAAACTTACCGGGACACGGGTCCGGGGCCCAGTACTTC
>TRBJ1-1|-|-|TRBV9
CASSAPGGSLPNTEAFF
TGTGCCAGCAGCGCCCCGGGCGGGTCCCTGCCGAACACTGAAGCTTTCTTT
>TRBJ1-4|-|-|TRBV6-5
CASSFDTYEKLFF
TGTGCCAGCAGTTTCGACACATATGAAAAACTGTTTTTT
>TRBJ2-7|-|once|TRBV11-2
CASSPIWTASYEQYF
TGTGCCAGCAGCCCTATCTGGACAGCCTCCTACGAGCAGTACTTC
>TRBJ2-7|TRBD1|-|TRBV9
CASSVGSGGQGLDEQYF
TGTGCCAGCAGCGTAGGTTCTGGGGGACAGGGTCTGGACGAGCAGTACTTC
>TRBJ1-2|-|-|TRBV29-1
CSVEVGGYTF
TGCAGCGTTGAAGTAGGTGGCTACACCTTC
>TRBJ1-2|-|-|TRBV13
CASSLSPGGVYGYTF
TGTGCCAGCAGCTTAAGCCCTGGGGGGGTCTATGGCTACACCTTC